One sample yielded the 14 T cell receptor beta chains listed below, sequenced in a study of blood T cell repertoires in COVID-19. TCRdb's copy holds only in-frame clones and misses some; the assay was immunoSEQ multiplex PCR. This sample has around 150,000 clones; over 80% occur once, and the top ten carry about 4.6%. The sample taken for sequencing was peripheral blood. The receptors were gathered from a man younger than 40 with COVID-19, enrolled during active disease.

The rearrangement links TRBV19 to TRBJ2-1; no clear D gene. Germline CDR1 reads LNHDA; CDR2 reads SQIVND (reference sequence). The CDR3 is 13 amino acids. Trimming took off 3 bases at V and 9 bases at J, with 12 bases between the two ends. The DNA of the CDR3 is TGTGCCAGTAGTATCACCTCCGGCGGTGAGCAGTTCTTC. This translates into CASSITSGGEQFF.

The chain links TRBV6-6 to TRBJ2-3; TRBD1 aligns across 7 bases. The CDR3 is 16 residues long. CDR1 and CDR2 (germline): MNHNY, SVGAGI (reference sequence). Trimming removed 0 bases from V and 2 bases from J; junction bases left unmatched: 5. The chain's CDR3 is CASSYSGDRITDTQYF. CDR3 bases: TGTGCCAGCAGTTACTCAGGGGACAGAATCACAGATACGCAGTATTTT.

CDR3 coding DNA: TGCGCCAGCAGCTCCGGGGGGGGGCTCACCTACGAGCAGTACTTC. Amino acid sequence: CASSSGGGLTYEQYF. The chain is built from TRBV4-3 and TRBJ2-7; 8 positions match TRBD2. The CDR3 extends over 15 amino acids. Trimming cost V 5 bases and J 2 bases; bases outside gene matches: 8. Germline-derived CDR1 and CDR2 are LGHNA and YSLEER.

The chain couples TRBV4-3 to TRBJ1-1, with TRBD1 as a possible D gene (6 bases). V was clipped by 2 bases and J by 1 base, with 11 bases between them. The CDR3 length is 15 residues. The V gene's germline CDR1 is LGHNA and CDR2 YSLEER. This CDR3 is CASSQFGQPNTEAFF. DNA for the CDR3: TGCGCCAGCAGCCAATTTGGACAGCCGAACACTGAAGCTTTCTTT.

The rearrangement joins TRBV18 to TRBJ2-1; perhaps TRBD2 as D (5 bases). CDR3 size: 14 residues. CDR1 KGHSH and CDR2 LQKENI come from the germline V gene. V gave up 3 bases and J gave up 3 bases, with 9 bases separating them. CDR3 region: CASSPNGIYNEQFF. In nucleotides, the CDR3 is TGTGCCAGCTCACCCAACGGGATCTACAATGAGCAGTTCTTC.

This clone was seen only once. The chain combines TRBV4-3 with TRBJ2-2; D gene unclear. The V gene lost 1 base and the J gene lost 3 bases, with 9 bases spanning the gap. Germline assignment: CDR1 LGHNA and CDR2 YSLEER. This CDR3 has 15 amino acids. DNA of the CDR3: TGCGCCAGCAGCCAAGGTGGTGAGGACACCGGGGAGCTGTTTTTT. It encodes CASSQGGEDTGELFF.

V and J are TRBV19 and TRBJ1-2; no definite D call. Germline-derived CDR1 and CDR2 are LNHDA and SQIVND (reference sequence). This CDR3 has 12 amino acids. V lost 5 bases and J lost 7, with 11 bases in between. CDR3 sequence reads: CASSSTGGGYTF. CDR3 in DNA: TGTGCCAGTAGTTCAACTGGAGGTGGCTACACCTTC.

This clone was recorded a few times. The rearrangement links TRBV5-1 to TRBJ2-1, with D perhaps TRBD1 (6 bases). From germline, CDR1 is SGHRS and CDR2 YFSETQ. The CDR3 loop spans 12 amino acids. V lost 4 bases and J lost 12, with 14 bases in between. For the CDR3, the DNA is TGCGCCAGCAGCCTGACAGGCTTGGGGCAGTTCTTC. Translation: CASSLTGLGQFF.

The rearrangement joins TRBV7-2 to TRBJ2-3; D is perhaps TRBD1 (6 bases). The germline V gene has CDR1 SGHTA and CDR2 FQGNSA. CDR3 length equals 13 residues. Trimming removed 5 bases at V and 3 bases at J, with 9 bases between. CDR3: CASSPGTTDTQYF. As DNA, the CDR3 is TGTGCCAGCAGCCCCGGGACAACAGATACGCAGTATTTT.

The rearrangement uses TRBV30 and TRBJ2-7; 7 bases are a match to TRBD2. J was trimmed by 2 bases and V by 7 bases; bases with no gene match: 8. Per germline, CDR1 GTSNPN and CDR2 SVGIG (reference sequence). The CDR3 length is 13 residues. CDR3 sequence: CASAPGTTYEQYF. The CDR3 DNA reads as TGTGCCTCCGCGCCCGGGACTACCTACGAGCAGTACTTC.

This chain links TRBV19 with TRBJ2-5; 8 nucleotides line up with TRBD1. The CDR3 has 15 residues. The germline gives CDR1 LNHDA, CDR2 SQIVND (reference sequence). V gave up 5 bases and J gave up 4 bases; unmatched junction bases: 9. CDR3 coding DNA: TGTGCCAGTAGTCCCTATTTTACAGGGGGAGAGACCCAGTACTTC. Encoded protein: CASSPYFTGGETQYF.

The chain carries TRBV4-1 and TRBJ1-1, with unresolved D. V was shortened by 1 base and J by 10 bases, with 13 bases between the two germline ends. CDR1 and CDR2 from the germline V gene are MGHRA and YSYEKL. The CDR3 length is 13 residues. The CDR3, as DNA: TGCGCCAGCAGCCAAGTATCTGGTTCGGGAGCTTTCTTT. It is translated as CASSQVSGSGAFF.

This clone came up a few times. The chain joins TRBV29-1 to TRBJ1-6, with 8 positions matching TRBD1. The CDR3 contains 14 residues. Germline V gene data show CDR1 as SQVTM and CDR2 as ANQGSEA. V dropped 6 bases and J dropped 6; count of bases not matched to a gene: 7. The CDR3 nucleotides are TGCAGCGTGGCTCAGGGGGCGCGTAATTCACCCCTCCACTTT. It yields the protein CSVAQGARNSPLHF.

The chain combines TRBV7-9 with TRBJ2-5; TRBD2 matches at 8 bases. CDR1 is SEHNR, CDR2 FQNEAQ, per germline (reference sequence). Germline trimming cut 4 bases from V and 2 bases from J; bases unmatched to any gene: 6. This CDR3 is built from 15 residues. CDR3 sequence: CASSSSGGGQETQYF. The CDR3 DNA reads as TGTGCCAGCAGCTCCAGCGGCGGGGGGCAAGAGACCCAGTACTTC.